The entry below gives a single TCR beta chain sequence along with its context. Both 60 Vbeta primers and 13 Jbeta primers went into the PCR. TCRdb keeps only in-frame clones here, not all; method: immunoSEQ multiplex PCR. The listing contains 35,000 to 50,000 clones. The data belong to a study of cytomegalovirus exposure and HLA in healthy donors. Trimming cost V 5 bases and J 4 bases; bases outside gene matches: 9. The CDR3 runs to 15 residues. CDR1 LGHNA and CDR2 YNFKEQ come from the germline V gene. The rearrangement links TRBV4-2 to TRBJ2-7, with 9 nucleotides matching TRBD2. This clonotype originated in a woman in her 30s in good health and CMV-seropositive. Sequences were obtained from PBMCs. CDR3 region: CASSSQRGAPYEQYF. In DNA form, the CDR3 reads TGTGCCAGCAGCTCCCAGCGGGGGGCGCCGTACGAGCAGTACTTC.